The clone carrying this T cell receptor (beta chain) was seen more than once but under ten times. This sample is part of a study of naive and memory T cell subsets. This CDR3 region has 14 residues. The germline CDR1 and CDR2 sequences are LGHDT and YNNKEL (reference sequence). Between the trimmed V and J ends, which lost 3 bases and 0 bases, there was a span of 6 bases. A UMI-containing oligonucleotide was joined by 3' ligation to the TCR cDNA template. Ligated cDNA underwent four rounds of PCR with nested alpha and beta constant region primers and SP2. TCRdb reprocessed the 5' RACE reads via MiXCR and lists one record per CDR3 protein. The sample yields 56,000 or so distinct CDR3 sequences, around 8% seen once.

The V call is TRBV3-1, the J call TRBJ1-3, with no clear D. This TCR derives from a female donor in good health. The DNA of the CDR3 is TGTGCCAGCAGCCAGCCTACCTCTGGAAACACCATATATTTT. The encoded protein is CASSQPTSGNTIYF. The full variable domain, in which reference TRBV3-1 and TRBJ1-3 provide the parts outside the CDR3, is DTAVSQTPKYLVTQMGNDKSIKCEQNLGHDTMYWYKQDSKKFLKIMFSYNNKELIINETVPNRFSPKSPDKAHLNLHINSLELGDSAVYFCASSQPTSGNTIYFGEGSWLTVV.